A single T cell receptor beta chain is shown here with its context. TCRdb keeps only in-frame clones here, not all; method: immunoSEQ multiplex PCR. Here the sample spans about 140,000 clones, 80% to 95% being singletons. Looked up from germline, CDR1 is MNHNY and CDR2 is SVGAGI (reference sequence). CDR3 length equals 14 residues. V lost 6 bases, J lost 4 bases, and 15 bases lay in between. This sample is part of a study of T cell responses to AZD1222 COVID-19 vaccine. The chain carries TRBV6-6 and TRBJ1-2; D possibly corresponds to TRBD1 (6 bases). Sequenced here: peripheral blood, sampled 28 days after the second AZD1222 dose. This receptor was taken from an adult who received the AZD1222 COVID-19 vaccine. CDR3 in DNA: TGTGCCAGCAGCCGGGACACTGGATCCTATGGCTACACCTTC. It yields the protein CASSRDTGSYGYTF.